The 21 T cell receptor beta chains below come from one sample, sequenced in a study of shared clonotypes between healthy human individuals. Produced via immunoSEQ multiplex PCR; TCRdb's table is partial and in-frame only. This table holds about half a million clones, about 84% found once. The source material was PBMCs. These TCRs come from a woman in her 40s in good health. Some clones in this sample may be carry-over from other donors' samples.

The gene calls are TRBV30 and TRBJ1-1, with D possibly being TRBD1 (6 bases). This CDR3 contains 16 residues. V was pared by 3 bases and J by 6 bases, with 23 bases between. Germline V gives CDR1 GTSNPN, CDR2 SVGIG (reference sequence). The CDR3 loop reads CAWRGRGQRDVAEAFF. Here the CDR3 DNA reads TGTGCCTGGAGAGGCAGGGGCCAACGCGACGTCGCTGAAGCTTTCTTT.

The rearrangement joins TRBV6-1 to TRBJ2-7; D may be TRBD2 (5 bases). CDR1 is MNHNS and CDR2 is SASEGT in the germline V gene. Between the trimmed V and J ends, which lost 8 bases and 6 bases, there was a span of 11 bases. This CDR3 comprises 11 residues. The CDR3 sequence: CASGSRGEQYF. The CDR3 DNA reads TGTGCCAGCGGGTCCCGGGGCGAGCAGTACTTC.

The rearrangement links TRBV30 to TRBJ1-2; D gene unclear. V was pared by 4 bases and J by 7 bases, with 16 bases between. The CDR3 extends over 13 amino acids. Germline V gene sequence: CDR1 GTSNPN, CDR2 SVGIG (reference sequence). The CDR3 sequence: CAWTPRAKGGYTF. CDR3 DNA sequence: TGTGCCTGGACCCCGCGGGCCAAGGGTGGCTACACCTTC.

The chain joins TRBV19 to TRBJ2-1; tentative D call: TRBD2 (5 bases). Germline V lookup: CDR1 LNHDA, CDR2 SQIVND (reference sequence). V lost 3 bases and J lost 10, with 13 bases in between. CDR3 size: 13 residues. This CDR3 reads CASSMRLGGEQFF. Here the CDR3 DNA reads TGTGCCAGTAGTATGAGGCTAGGCGGGGAGCAGTTCTTC.

This clone was counted a few times. The chain is built from TRBV5-1 and TRBJ2-7, with 11 bases aligning to TRBD1. The CDR3 spans 15 residues. Germline lookup yields CDR1 SGHRS and CDR2 YFSETQ. V lost 0 bases and J lost 4; bases outside the gene matches: 3. CDR3 loop: CASSLDGQGAYEQYF. CDR3 DNA sequence: TGCGCCAGCAGCTTGGACGGACAGGGGGCTTACGAGCAGTACTTC.

V gene TRBV7-2 combines with J gene TRBJ1-2, with unresolved D. The CDR3 is 13 amino acids. Per the germline V gene, CDR1 is SGHTA and CDR2 is FQGNSA. V lost 3 bases and J lost 5, with 10 bases in between. CDR3 bases: TGTGCCAGCAGCTTGAAAACAGATTATGGCTACACCTTC. Its translation is CASSLKTDYGYTF.

This clone was found many times. Mismatch with germline at one junction end may stem from a read error. The V gene is TRBV7-2, the J gene TRBJ1-2; D is ambiguous. CDR3 length: 13 residues. The germline CDR1 and CDR2 sequences are SGHTA and FQGNSA. The CDR3 DNA reads TGTGCCAGCACCTTAGGTCGGGATTATGGCTACACCTTC. Protein sequence: CASTLGRDYGYTF.

The CDR3 region is CASSQVPSGIPYEQYF. The CDR3 bases are TGTGCCAGCAGCCAAGTTCCTAGCGGGATCCCCTACGAGCAGTACTTC. The chain employs TRBV14 and TRBJ2-7, with 9 positions matching TRBD2. The CDR3 contains 16 residues. Germline lookup yields CDR1 SGHDN and CDR2 FVKESK. The junction had 6 bases not matched to a gene; V was cut back by 1 base and J by 2 bases.

V is TRBV7-9 and J is TRBJ2-1, with 7 bases matching TRBD1. Germline trimming cut 6 bases from V and 4 bases from J; bases unmatched to any gene: 6. The germline V gene encodes CDR1 SEHNR and CDR2 FQNEAQ (reference sequence). The CDR3 sequence is 14 residues long. Here the CDR3 reads CASSWTGEYNEQFF. In nucleotides, the CDR3 is TGTGCCAGCAGTTGGACAGGCGAGTACAATGAGCAGTTCTTC. The full variable domain, completed using reference TRBV7-9 and TRBJ2-1, is DTGVSQNPRHKITKRGQNVTFRCDPISEHNRLYWYRQTLGQGPEFLTYFQNEAQLEKSRLLSDRFSAERPKGSFSTLEIQRTEQGDSAMYLCASSWTGEYNEQFFGPGTRLTVL.

This clone was picked up many times. V gene TRBV7-2 combines with J gene TRBJ2-4; the D is unclear. CDR1 is SGHTA, CDR2 FQGNSA, per germline. The CDR3 totals 11 residues. The V and J ends lost 7 bases and 8 bases respectively, with 9 bases between them. The CDR3 nucleotides are TGTGCCAGCACATTATTTGACATTCAGTACTTC. Its translation is CASTLFDIQYF.

This clone has only a few counts. A far larger clone lies a single base away; this is likely a read error. The CDR3 loop reads CSVEPGGAEAFF. CDR3 DNA sequence: TGCAGCGTTGAGCCGGGGGGAGCTGAAGCTTTCTTT. The V call is TRBV29-1, the J call TRBJ1-1, with D perhaps TRBD1 (5 bases). V gave up 3 bases and J gave up 6 bases, with 11 bases separating them. The CDR3 length is 12 residues. The germline gives CDR1 SQVTM, CDR2 ANQGSEA.

Worth noting for this clone: Additional DNA sequences in this sample encode the identical CDR3. V usage is TRBV7-2 and J usage is TRBJ2-1, with D perhaps matching TRBD2 (6 bases). V lost 0 bases and J lost 2, with 8 bases in between. CDR3 length: 15 residues. CDR1 and CDR2 from the germline V gene are SGHTA and FQGNSA. This chain's CDR3 is CASSLAGGTYNEQFF. CDR3 sequence (DNA): TGTGCCAGCAGCTTAGCGGGAGGAACCTACAATGAGCAGTTCTTC.

The CDR3 protein is CASSLEQGGAFF. In DNA, the CDR3 is TGTGCCAGCAGCTTAGAGCAGGGGGGAGCTTTCTTT. The rearrangement links TRBV7-9 to TRBJ1-1; 7 nucleotides align to TRBD1. Looked up from germline, CDR1 is SEHNR and CDR2 is FQNEAQ (reference sequence). Trimming took 1 base from V and 10 from J; bases not matched to a gene: 3. The CDR3 is made up of 12 amino acids.

The rearrangement joins TRBV5-1 to TRBJ1-3, with 8 bases fitting TRBD1. CDR3 length: 17 amino acids. With V trimmed by 3 bases and J by 0 bases, 8 bases remained unmatched. Germline V gives CDR1 SGHRS, CDR2 YFSETQ. CDR3 coding DNA: TGCGCCAGCAGCTCGGTAATGGGGACAGGCTCTGGAAACACCATATATTTT. Translated, it gives CASSSVMGTGSGNTIYF.

The sample holds one count of this clone. This likely stems from a read error, as it lies one base from a far larger clone. This chain connects TRBV18 to TRBJ1-5; weak D call: TRBD1 (5 bases). Between the trimmed V and J ends, which lost 2 bases and 3 bases, there was a span of 11 bases. The length of the CDR3 is 15 residues. Germline CDR1 and CDR2: KGHSH and LQKENI. In DNA, the CDR3 is TGTGCCAGCTCACCAGACAGTGGGGACAATCAGCCCCAGCATTTT. Its translation: CASSPDSGDNQPQHF.

Worth noting for this clone: A much larger clone differs from this one at a single base, so this may be a read error. V usage is TRBV19 and J usage is TRBJ2-3; TRBD2 matches at 9 bases. The V gene's germline CDR1 is LNHDA and CDR2 SQIVND (reference sequence). The CDR3 extends over 17 amino acids. With 5 bases clipped from V and 7 bases from J, the junction kept 16 bases outside the gene matches. The CDR3 nucleotides are TGTGCCAGTAGTCCAAGCCCTTCTGCGGGAGGGCCATATACGCAGTATTTT. It specifies CASSPSPSAGGPYTQYF.

The chain couples TRBV15 to TRBJ2-1, with D tentatively TRBD2 (6 bases). This CDR3 has 14 amino acids. The V gene's germline CDR1 is LNHNV and CDR2 YYDKDF (reference sequence). Trimming removed 1 base at V and 4 bases at J, with 8 bases between. Written as DNA, the CDR3 is TGTGCCACCAGCAGAGCGGGAGCATACAATGAGCAGTTCTTC. This codes for CATSRAGAYNEQFF.

The chain employs TRBV5-1 and TRBJ1-2; unclear D gene. Trimming left V 0 bases short and J 0 bases short, with 9 bases between. CDR1 and CDR2 from the germline V gene are SGHRS and YFSETQ. CDR3 size: 15 residues. CDR3 in DNA: TGCGCCAGCAGCTTGGCCGTCGGTTCTAACTATGGCTACACCTTC. Translated, it gives CASSLAVGSNYGYTF.

CDR3 loop: CASSYAPGGDAEAFF. The CDR3 DNA sequence: TGTGCCAGCAGTTACGCCCCCGGGGGGGATGCTGAAGCTTTCTTT. V gene TRBV6-6 combines with J gene TRBJ1-1; tentatively, D is TRBD1 (5 bases). Germline-derived CDR1 and CDR2 are MNHNY and SVGAGI (reference sequence). This CDR3 contains 15 residues. V was clipped by 2 bases and J by 6 bases, with 16 bases between them.

The V call is TRBV28, the J call TRBJ2-1; D uncertain. This CDR3 is built from 10 residues. Germline V gives CDR1 MDHEN, CDR2 SYDVKM. V was trimmed by 6 bases and J by 8 bases, leaving 5 bases between them. CDR3 nucleotides: TGTGCCAGCAGCCGTCATGAGCAGTTCTTC. Residues: CASSRHEQFF.

This chain joins TRBV11-2 and TRBJ2-7, with D unclear. Germline-derived CDR1 and CDR2 are SGHAT and FQNNGV. This CDR3 region has 14 residues. Trimming removed 3 bases from V and 6 bases from J, with 15 bases in between. The DNA of the CDR3 is TGTGCCAGCAGCTTTGATAGAAGGCTATCCGAGCAGTACTTC. This codes for CASSFDRRLSEQYF.